Here is one T cell receptor beta chain with its context. Its antigen is as yet unknown. Only in-frame clones appear in the TCRdb table, and some are missing; sequencing was by immunoSEQ multiplex PCR. The table records approximately 160,000 clones, roughly 95% of them present only once. The data are from a study of cytomegalovirus exposure and HLA in healthy donors. The study's findings and limits: As confirmed in vitro, a few CMV-associated chains were specific for CMV antigens.

This CDR3 comprises 17 residues. V was clipped by 4 bases and J by 2 bases; unmatched bases: 8. Germline V CDR1 and CDR2: SGHRS, YFSETQ. This receptor was obtained from a woman aged 18-29 years in good health and CMV-seronegative. The chain couples TRBV5-1 to TRBJ2-5; TRBD2 matches at 13 bases. Sequences were obtained from PBMCs. CDR3 DNA sequence: TGCGCCAGCAGCCCGGGGGGACTAGCGGGGAGGCAAGAGACCCAGTACTTC. Translated, it gives CASSPGGLAGRQETQYF.